Presented here are 5 T cell receptor beta chains from one specimen sequenced in a study of CD8+ T cells in alopecia areata. Extracted RNA was reverse transcribed into cDNA, the sequencing template. Only in-frame clones appear in the TCRdb table, and some are missing; sequencing was by immunoSEQ multiplex PCR. The sample lists about 140,000 clones, around 55% occurring once. Sequencing was performed on CD4+ T cells sorted from blood. Receptors were obtained from a human donor in good health.

This clone has just one count. The chain has TRBV20-1 and TRBJ2-3, with D unresolved. The V end was cut by 1 base, the J end by 5 bases, with 4 bases between. The CDR3 is 11 amino acids. In germline, CDR1 is DFQATT, CDR2 SNEGSKA (reference sequence). The CDR3 is CSARVEDTQYF. DNA of the CDR3: TGCAGTGCTAGAGTGGAAGATACGCAGTATTTT.

This chain connects TRBV20-1 to TRBJ2-7; D gene ambiguous. The V end lost 7 bases, the J end lost 7 bases, and 14 bases lay between the germline ends. This CDR3 region has 11 residues. Looked up from germline, CDR1 is DFQATT and CDR2 is SNEGSKA (reference sequence). As DNA, the CDR3 is TGCAGTGGTGAGGTGGGTGGTGAGCAGTACTTC. Translating it yields CSGEVGGEQYF.

The chain combines TRBV10-3 with TRBJ1-1; 9 bases align to TRBD1. Unmatched junction bases numbered 5, after V lost 1 base and J lost 5 bases. The V gene's germline CDR1 is ENHRY and CDR2 SYGVKD. There are 15 residues in the CDR3. The CDR3 DNA is TGTGCCATCAGTGAGTTGGCCGGGACAGGGACTGAAGCTTTCTTT. Amino acid sequence: CAISELAGTGTEAFF.

Comments on this clone: The same CDR3 is also encoded by other DNA sequences in this sample. The rearrangement links TRBV29-1 to TRBJ1-1, with unresolved D. CDR1 SQVTM and CDR2 ANQGSEA come from the germline V gene. The length of the CDR3 is 13 residues. V was pared by 4 bases and J by 0 bases, with 9 bases between. CDR3 nucleotides: TGCAGCGTTGCGGGCAGACTGAACACTGAAGCTTTCTTT. This codes for CSVAGRLNTEAFF.

This chain uses TRBV5-4 with TRBJ2-1; D not resolved. Germline V gene lookup returns CDR1 SGHNT and CDR2 YYREEE (reference sequence). The CDR3 covers 13 residues. V lost 4 bases to trimming and J lost 2 bases, with 7 bases between them. CDR3 residues: CASSQSAYNEQFF. The CDR3 nucleotides read TGTGCCAGCAGCCAGAGCGCCTACAATGAGCAGTTCTTC.